The 9 T cell receptor beta chains presented below share a single source sample, sequenced in a study of blood T cell repertoires in COVID-19. Profiling relied on immunoSEQ multiplex PCR, and the TCRdb table lists in-frame clones only, not all of them. The repertoire includes 300,000 to 350,000 clones, 85% to 90% of them detected once, and 2.5% to 3.5% sits in the top ten. The specimen sequenced was peripheral blood. The receptors originated from a woman aged 25 to 39 with COVID-19, enrolled during active disease.

The chain carries TRBV29-1 and TRBJ1-4; 8 bases fit TRBD1. The CDR3 consists of 15 residues. Per germline, CDR1 SQVTM and CDR2 ANQGSEA. V shed 1 base and J 6 bases; nucleotides not matched to a gene: 7. The CDR3 sequence: CSVEVADRDHEKLFF. CDR3 DNA sequence: TGCAGCGTTGAAGTAGCGGACAGGGACCATGAAAAACTGTTTTTT.

This clone is a singleton in its sample. The V call is TRBV18, the J call TRBJ2-3, with TRBD1 matching 9 bases. J lost 14 bases, V lost 3 bases, and 9 bases had no gene match. The CDR3 is 13 amino acids. Germline loops: CDR1 KGHSH, CDR2 LQKENI. Here the CDR3 DNA reads TGTGCCAGCTCACCGGGACAGGGACTTGAGTGGTATTTT. It codes for CASSPGQGLEWYF.

J is TRBJ2-1 and V is TRBV6-1, with D perhaps matching TRBD1 (6 bases). The CDR3 totals 17 residues. V gave up 1 base and J gave up 2 bases, with 15 bases separating them. Germline assignment: CDR1 MNHNS and CDR2 SASEGT. The CDR3 DNA sequence: TGTGCCAGCAGTGAAGGGACTTTAGGGGGTACCTACAATGAGCAGTTCTTC. Amino acid sequence: CASSEGTLGGTYNEQFF.

J is TRBJ2-1 and V is TRBV6-2 or TRBV6-3; the D gene is possibly TRBD2 (6 bases). This CDR3 has 18 residues. With 4 bases removed from V and 3 bases from J, the gap between germline ends came to 22 bases. Germline CDR1 reads MNHEY; CDR2 reads SVGEGT. The CDR3 loop is CASSLGSGAGSIYNEQFF. DNA of the CDR3: TGTGCCAGCAGTTTAGGTAGCGGAGCTGGTAGTATCTACAATGAGCAGTTCTTC.

The chain employs TRBV5-5 and TRBJ1-4, with TRBD1 matching over 10 bases. V lost 6 bases to trimming and J lost 7 bases; unmatched junction nucleotides: 12. Looked up from germline, CDR1 is SGHKS and CDR2 is YYEKEE (reference sequence). This CDR3 contains 16 residues. The CDR3 is CASTNRDRGEGEKLFF. For the CDR3, the DNA is TGTGCCAGCACCAACCGGGACAGGGGAGAAGGTGAAAAACTGTTTTTT.

This clone appeared a few times. V and J are TRBV12-5 and TRBJ1-2; TRBD1 agrees at 9 bases. V shed 6 bases and J 4 bases; nucleotides not matched to a gene: 12. This CDR3 contains 16 residues. CDR1 LGHNT and CDR2 FRNRAP come from the germline V gene. CDR3 in amino acids: CASGREQGAVGYGYTF. The CDR3 nucleotides read TGTGCTAGTGGCCGCGAACAGGGGGCGGTTGGCTATGGCTACACCTTC. The full variable domain, in which reference TRBV12-5 and TRBJ1-2 provide the parts outside the CDR3, is DARVTQTPRHKVTEMGQEVTMRCQPILGHNTVFWYRQTMMQGLELLAYFRNRAPLDDSGMPKDRFSAEMPDATLATLKIQPSEPRDSAVYFCASGREQGAVGYGYTFGSGTRLTVV.

The chain uses TRBV10-3 and TRBJ2-7; 9 bases align to TRBD2. The CDR3 length is 14 residues. The germline V gene encodes CDR1 ENHRY and CDR2 SYGVKD. The V and J ends lost 6 bases and 0 bases, in that order; junction bases with no gene match: 3. The CDR3 sequence: CAIRWTSDSYEQYF. DNA for the CDR3: TGTGCCATCAGGTGGACTAGCGACTCCTACGAGCAGTACTTC.

The chain combines TRBV25-1 with TRBJ1-2, with D perhaps matching TRBD1 (6 bases). Germline V gives CDR1 MGHDK, CDR2 SYGVNS. V lost 5 bases and J 0 bases, leaving 16 bases between the germline ends. This CDR3 has 16 amino acids. CDR3 sequence: CASSPNPGQTNYGYTF. Here the CDR3 DNA reads TGTGCCAGCAGTCCCAACCCCGGACAGACTAACTATGGCTACACCTTC.

This chain connects TRBV29-1 to TRBJ2-5; 12 bases are shared with TRBD2. Germline loops: CDR1 SQVTM, CDR2 ANQGSEA. The CDR3 contains 15 residues. With 7 bases clipped from V and 2 bases from J, the junction kept 8 bases outside the gene matches. The CDR3, as DNA: TGCAGCGGCGCGCTAGCGGGAGGGACTCAAGAGACCCAGTACTTC. Residues: CSGALAGGTQETQYF.